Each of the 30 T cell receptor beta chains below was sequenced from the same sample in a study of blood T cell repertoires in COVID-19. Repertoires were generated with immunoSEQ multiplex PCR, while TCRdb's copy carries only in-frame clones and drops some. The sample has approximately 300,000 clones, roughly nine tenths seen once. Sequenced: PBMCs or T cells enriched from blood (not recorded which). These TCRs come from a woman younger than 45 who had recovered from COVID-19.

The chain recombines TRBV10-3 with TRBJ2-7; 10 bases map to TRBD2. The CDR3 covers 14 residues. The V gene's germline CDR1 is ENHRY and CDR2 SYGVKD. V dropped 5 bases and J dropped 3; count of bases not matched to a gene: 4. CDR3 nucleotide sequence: TGTGCCATCAGTAATCCTAGCGGGAGCTACGAGCAGTACTTC. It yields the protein CAISNPSGSYEQYF.

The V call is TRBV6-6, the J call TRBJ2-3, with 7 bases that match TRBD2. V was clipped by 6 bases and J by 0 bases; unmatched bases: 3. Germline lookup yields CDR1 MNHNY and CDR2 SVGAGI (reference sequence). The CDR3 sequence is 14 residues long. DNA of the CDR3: TGTGCCAGCAGACAAGCGGGGAGCACAGATACGCAGTATTTT. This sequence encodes CASRQAGSTDTQYF.

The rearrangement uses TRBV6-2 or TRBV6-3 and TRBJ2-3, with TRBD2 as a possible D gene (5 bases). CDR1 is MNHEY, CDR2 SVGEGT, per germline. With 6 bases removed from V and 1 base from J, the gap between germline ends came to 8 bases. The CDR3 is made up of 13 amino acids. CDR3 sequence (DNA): TGTGCCAGCAGCCTTAGCGGCACAGATACGCAGTATTTT. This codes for CASSLSGTDTQYF.

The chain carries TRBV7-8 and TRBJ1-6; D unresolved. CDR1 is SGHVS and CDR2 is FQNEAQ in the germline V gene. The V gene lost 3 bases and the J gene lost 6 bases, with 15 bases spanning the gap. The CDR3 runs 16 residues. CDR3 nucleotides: TGTGCCAGCAGCTTCGAAGGCTCTGGGAGTAATTCACCCCTCCACTTT. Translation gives CASSFEGSGSNSPLHF.

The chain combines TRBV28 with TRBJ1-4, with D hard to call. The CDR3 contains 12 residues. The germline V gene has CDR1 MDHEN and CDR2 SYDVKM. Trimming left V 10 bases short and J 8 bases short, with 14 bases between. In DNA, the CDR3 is TGTGCCACCTTAAGTGGGGAGGAAAAACTGTTTTTT. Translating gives CATLSGEEKLFF.

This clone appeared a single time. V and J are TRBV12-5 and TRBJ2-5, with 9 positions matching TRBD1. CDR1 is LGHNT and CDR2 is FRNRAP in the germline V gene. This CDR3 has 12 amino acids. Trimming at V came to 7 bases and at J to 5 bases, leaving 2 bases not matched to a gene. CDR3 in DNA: TGTGCTAGTGCCGGACAGGGGGAGACCCAGTACTTC. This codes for CASAGQGETQYF.

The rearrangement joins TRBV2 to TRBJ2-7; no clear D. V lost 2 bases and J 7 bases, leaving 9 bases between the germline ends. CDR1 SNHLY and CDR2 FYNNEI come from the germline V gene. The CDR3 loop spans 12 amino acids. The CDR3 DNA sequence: TGTGCCAGCAGTGAACAGCGTAAGGAGCAGTACTTC. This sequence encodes CASSEQRKEQYF.

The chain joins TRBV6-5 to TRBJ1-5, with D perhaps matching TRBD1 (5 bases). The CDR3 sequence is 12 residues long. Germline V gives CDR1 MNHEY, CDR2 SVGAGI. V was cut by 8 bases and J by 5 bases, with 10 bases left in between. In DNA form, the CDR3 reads TGTGCCAGCCGGCAGGGTGATCAGCCCCAGCATTTT. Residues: CASRQGDQPQHF.

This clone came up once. The CDR3 here is CAINLLAGGTINEQFF. As DNA, the CDR3 is TGTGCCATCAACTTACTAGCGGGGGGAACCATAAATGAGCAGTTCTTC. This chain links TRBV10-3 with TRBJ2-1, with TRBD2 matching 12 bases. From germline, CDR1 is ENHRY and CDR2 SYGVKD. This CDR3 spans 16 amino acids. V shed 7 bases, J shed 7 bases, and the junction held 11 bases outside the gene matches.

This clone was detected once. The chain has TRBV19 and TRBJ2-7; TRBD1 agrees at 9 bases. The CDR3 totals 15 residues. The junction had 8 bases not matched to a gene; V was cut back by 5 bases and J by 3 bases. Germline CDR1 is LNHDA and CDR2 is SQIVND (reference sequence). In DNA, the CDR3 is TGTGCCAGTAGTCCCACACAGGGGGCTGACTACGAGCAGTACTTC. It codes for CASSPTQGADYEQYF. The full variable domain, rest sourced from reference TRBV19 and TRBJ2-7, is DGGITQSPKYLFRKEGQNVTLSCEQNLNHDAMYWYRQDPGQGLRLIYYSQIVNDFQKGDIAEGYSVSREKKESFPLTVTSAQKNPTAFYLCASSPTQGADYEQYFGPGTRLTVT.

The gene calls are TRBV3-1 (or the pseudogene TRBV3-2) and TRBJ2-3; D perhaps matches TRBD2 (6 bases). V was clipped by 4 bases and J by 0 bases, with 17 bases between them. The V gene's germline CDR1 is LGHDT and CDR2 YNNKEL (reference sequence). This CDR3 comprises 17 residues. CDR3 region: CASSRRRDSGSTDTQYF. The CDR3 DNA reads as TGTGCCAGCAGCCGCCGTCGCGATAGCGGCAGCACAGATACGCAGTATTTT.

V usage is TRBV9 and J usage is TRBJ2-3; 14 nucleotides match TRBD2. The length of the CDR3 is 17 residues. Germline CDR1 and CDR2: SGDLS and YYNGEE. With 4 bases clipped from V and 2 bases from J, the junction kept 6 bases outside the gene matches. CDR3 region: CASSPQGLAGDTDTQYF. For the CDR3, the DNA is TGTGCCAGCAGCCCTCAGGGACTAGCGGGAGACACAGATACGCAGTATTTT.

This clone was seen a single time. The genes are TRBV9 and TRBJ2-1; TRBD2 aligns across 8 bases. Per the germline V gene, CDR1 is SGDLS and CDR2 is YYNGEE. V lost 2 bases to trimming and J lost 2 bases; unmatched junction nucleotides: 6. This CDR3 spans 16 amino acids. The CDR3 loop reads CASSVGAGVTYNEQFF. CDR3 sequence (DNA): TGTGCCAGCAGCGTTGGAGCGGGAGTGACCTACAATGAGCAGTTCTTC.

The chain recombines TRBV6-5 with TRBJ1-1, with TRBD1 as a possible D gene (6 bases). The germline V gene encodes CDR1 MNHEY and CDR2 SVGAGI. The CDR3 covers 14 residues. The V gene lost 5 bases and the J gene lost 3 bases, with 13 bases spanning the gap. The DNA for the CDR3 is TGTGCCAGCAGTCAACAGGGTAGGGACACTGAAGCTTTCTTT. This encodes CASSQQGRDTEAFF.

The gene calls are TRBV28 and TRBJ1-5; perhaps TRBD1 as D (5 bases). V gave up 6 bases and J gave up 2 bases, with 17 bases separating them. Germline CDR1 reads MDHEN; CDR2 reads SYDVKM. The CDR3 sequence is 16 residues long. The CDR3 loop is CASSSTDRPRNQPQHF. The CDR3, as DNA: TGTGCCAGCAGCTCCACCGACAGACCCCGCAATCAGCCCCAGCATTTT.

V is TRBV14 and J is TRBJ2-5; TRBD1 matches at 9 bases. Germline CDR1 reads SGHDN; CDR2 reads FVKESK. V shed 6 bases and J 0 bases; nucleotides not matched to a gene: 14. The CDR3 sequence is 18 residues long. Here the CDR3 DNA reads TGTGCCAGCAGGGTCCAGGACAGGGGAATCCATAACCAAGAGACCCAGTACTTC. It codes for CASRVQDRGIHNQETQYF.

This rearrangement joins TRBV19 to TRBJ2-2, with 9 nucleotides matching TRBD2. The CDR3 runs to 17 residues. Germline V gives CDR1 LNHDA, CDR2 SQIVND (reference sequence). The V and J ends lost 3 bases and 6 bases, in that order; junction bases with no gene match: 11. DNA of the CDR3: TGTGCCAGTAGTATGGACACCGGCGGGAGGGCGGCCGGGGAGCTGTTTTTT. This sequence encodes CASSMDTGGRAAGELFF.

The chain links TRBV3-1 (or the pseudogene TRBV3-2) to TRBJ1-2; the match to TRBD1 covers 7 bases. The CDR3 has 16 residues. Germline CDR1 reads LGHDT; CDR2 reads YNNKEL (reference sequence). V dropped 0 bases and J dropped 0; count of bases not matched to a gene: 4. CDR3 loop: CASSQDFQGANYGYTF. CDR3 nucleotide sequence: TGTGCCAGCAGCCAAGATTTCCAGGGGGCTAACTATGGCTACACCTTC.

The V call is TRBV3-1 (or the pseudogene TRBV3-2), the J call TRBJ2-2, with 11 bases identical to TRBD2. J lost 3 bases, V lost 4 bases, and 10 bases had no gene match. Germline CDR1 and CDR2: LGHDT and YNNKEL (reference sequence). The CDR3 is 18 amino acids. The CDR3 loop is CASSPPHGLAGDTGELFF. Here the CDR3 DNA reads TGTGCCAGCAGCCCGCCACACGGACTAGCGGGTGACACCGGGGAGCTGTTTTTT.

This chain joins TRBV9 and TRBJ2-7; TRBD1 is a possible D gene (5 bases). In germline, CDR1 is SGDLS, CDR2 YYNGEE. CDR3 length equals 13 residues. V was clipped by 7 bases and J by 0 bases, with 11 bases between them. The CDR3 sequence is CASALDTSYEQYF. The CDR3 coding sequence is TGTGCCAGCGCTTTGGACACCTCCTACGAGCAGTACTTC.

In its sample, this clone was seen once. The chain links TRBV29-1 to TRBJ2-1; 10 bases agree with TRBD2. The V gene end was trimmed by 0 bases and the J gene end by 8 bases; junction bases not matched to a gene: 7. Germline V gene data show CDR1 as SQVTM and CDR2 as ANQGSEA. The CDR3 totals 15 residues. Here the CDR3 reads CSVEERIAGGDEQFF. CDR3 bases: TGCAGCGTTGAAGAGCGAATAGCGGGGGGCGATGAGCAGTTCTTC.

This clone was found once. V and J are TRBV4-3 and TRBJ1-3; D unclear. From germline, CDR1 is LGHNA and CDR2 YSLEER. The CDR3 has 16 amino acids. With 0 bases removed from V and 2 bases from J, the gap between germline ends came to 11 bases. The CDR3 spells CASSQDHALAGNTIYF. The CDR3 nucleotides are TGCGCCAGCAGCCAAGATCACGCGCTCGCTGGAAACACCATATATTTT.

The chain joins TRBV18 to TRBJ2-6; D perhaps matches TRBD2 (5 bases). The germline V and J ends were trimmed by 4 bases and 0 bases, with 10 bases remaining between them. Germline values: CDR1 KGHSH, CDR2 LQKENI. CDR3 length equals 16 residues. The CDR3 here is CASSLSRGSGANVLTF. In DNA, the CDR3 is TGTGCCAGCTCACTTTCCCGGGGCTCTGGGGCCAACGTCCTGACTTTC.

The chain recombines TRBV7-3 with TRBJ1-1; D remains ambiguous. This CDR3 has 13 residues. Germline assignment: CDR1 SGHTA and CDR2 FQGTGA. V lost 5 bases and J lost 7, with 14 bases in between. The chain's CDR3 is CASSLVVGGEAFF. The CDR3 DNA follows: TGTGCCAGCAGCCTCGTAGTCGGAGGTGAAGCTTTCTTT.

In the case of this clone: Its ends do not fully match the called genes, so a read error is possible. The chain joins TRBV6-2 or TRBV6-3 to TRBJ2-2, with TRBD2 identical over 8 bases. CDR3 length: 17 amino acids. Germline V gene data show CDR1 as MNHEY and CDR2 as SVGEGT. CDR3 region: CASSDSPRIAGSGELFF. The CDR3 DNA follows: TGTGCCAGCAGTGACTCACCCCGGATAGCGGGGTCCGGGGAGCTGTTTTTT.

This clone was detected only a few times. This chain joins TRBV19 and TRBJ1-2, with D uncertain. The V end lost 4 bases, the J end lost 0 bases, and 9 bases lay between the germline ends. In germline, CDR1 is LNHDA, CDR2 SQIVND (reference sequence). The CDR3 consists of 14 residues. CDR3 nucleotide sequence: TGTGCCAGTAGTAGCAGAAGTACTAACTATGGCTACACCTTC. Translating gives CASSSRSTNYGYTF.

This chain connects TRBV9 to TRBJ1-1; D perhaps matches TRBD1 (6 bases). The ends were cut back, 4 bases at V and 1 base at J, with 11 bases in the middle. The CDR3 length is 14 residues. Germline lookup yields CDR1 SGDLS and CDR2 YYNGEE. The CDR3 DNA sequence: TGTGCCAGCAGCCCTGGACAGCCGAACACTGAAGCTTTCTTT. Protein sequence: CASSPGQPNTEAFF.

CDR3 nucleotides: TGTGCCAGCAGCTTTGGGCTAGCTGTCCCAAATGAGCAGTTCTTC. Amino acids: CASSFGLAVPNEQFF. The chain couples TRBV5-5 to TRBJ2-1; a weak D match, TRBD2 (5 bases). The V gene's germline CDR1 is SGHKS and CDR2 YYEKEE (reference sequence). V was pared by 2 bases and J by 7 bases, with 16 bases between. The CDR3 loop spans 15 amino acids.

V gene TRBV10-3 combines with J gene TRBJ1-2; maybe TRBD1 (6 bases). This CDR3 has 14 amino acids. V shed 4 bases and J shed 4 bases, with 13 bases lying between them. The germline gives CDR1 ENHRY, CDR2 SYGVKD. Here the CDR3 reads CAISGTDTVYGYTF. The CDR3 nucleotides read TGTGCCATCAGTGGGACAGACACGGTCTATGGCTACACCTTC.

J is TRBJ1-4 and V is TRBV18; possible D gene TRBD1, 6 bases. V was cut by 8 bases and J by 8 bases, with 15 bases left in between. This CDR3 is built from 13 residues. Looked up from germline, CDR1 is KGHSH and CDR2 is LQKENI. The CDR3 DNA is TGTGCCAGCAAGGGGGGGCCCGAGGAAAAACTGTTTTTT. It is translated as CASKGGPEEKLFF.